The TCR beta chain under discussion was sequenced for a study of T cell changes during pregnancy in multiple sclerosis. Germline-derived CDR1 and CDR2 are SGHTS and YDEGEE. The junction had 3 bases not matched to a gene; V was cut back by 0 bases and J by 2 bases. The CDR3 extends over 15 amino acids. Using immunoSEQ multiplex PCR, the repertoire was profiled, and TCRdb retains in-frame clones only, with some absent. Of under 85,000 clones listed, more than 85% were seen once; the top ten hold around 0.27%. This sample comprised CD4+ T cells from peripheral blood mononuclear cells, obtained in the third trimester of pregnancy. This clonotype was obtained from a female donor in good health, enrolled as a control in a pregnancy study. The chain employs TRBV5-8 and TRBJ2-3, with 7 bases matching TRBD1. The CDR3 DNA is TGTGCCAGCAGCTTGGAGGGGGCTAACACAGATACGCAGTATTTT. Its protein product is CASSLEGANTDTQYF.